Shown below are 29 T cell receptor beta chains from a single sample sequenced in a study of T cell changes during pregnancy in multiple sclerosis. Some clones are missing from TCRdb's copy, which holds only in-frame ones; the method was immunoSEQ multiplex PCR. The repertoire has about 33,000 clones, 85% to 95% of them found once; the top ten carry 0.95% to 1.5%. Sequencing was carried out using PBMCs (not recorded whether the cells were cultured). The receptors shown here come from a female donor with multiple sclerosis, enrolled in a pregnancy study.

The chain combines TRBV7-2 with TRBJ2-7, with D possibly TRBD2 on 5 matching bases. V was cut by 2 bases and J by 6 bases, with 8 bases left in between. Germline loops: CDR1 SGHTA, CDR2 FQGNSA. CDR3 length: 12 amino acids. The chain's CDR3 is CASSLLASEQYF. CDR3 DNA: TGTGCCAGCAGCTTACTAGCATCCGAGCAGTACTTC.

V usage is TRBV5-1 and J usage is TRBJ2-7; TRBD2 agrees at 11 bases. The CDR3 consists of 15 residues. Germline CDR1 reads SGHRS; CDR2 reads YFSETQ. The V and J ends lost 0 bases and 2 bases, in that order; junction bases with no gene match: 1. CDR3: CASSLASGGPYEQYF. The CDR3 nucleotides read TGCGCCAGCAGCTTGGCTAGCGGGGGGCCCTACGAGCAGTACTTC.

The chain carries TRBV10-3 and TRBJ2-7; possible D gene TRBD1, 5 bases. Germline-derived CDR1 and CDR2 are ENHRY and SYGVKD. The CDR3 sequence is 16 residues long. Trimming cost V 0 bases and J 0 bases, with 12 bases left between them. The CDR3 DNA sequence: TGTGCCATCAGTGAGTCGGAACAGGCGAACTCCTACGAGCAGTACTTC. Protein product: CAISESEQANSYEQYF.

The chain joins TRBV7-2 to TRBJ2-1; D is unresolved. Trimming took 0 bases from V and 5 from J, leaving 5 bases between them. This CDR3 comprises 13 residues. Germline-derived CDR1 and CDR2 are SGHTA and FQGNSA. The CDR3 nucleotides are TGTGCCAGCAGCTTAGCCACAAACAATGAGCAGTTCTTC. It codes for CASSLATNNEQFF.

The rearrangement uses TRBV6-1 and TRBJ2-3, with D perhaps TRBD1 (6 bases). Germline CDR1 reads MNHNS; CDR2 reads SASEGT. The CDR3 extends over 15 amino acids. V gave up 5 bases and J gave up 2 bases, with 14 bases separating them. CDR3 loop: CASSPRQDITDTQYF. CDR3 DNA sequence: TGTGCCAGCAGTCCGAGACAGGACATCACAGATACGCAGTATTTT.

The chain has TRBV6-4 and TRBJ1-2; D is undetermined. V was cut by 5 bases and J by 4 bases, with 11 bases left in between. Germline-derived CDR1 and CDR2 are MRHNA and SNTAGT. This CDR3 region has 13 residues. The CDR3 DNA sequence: TGTGCCAGCAGTCAGGACGGCAGCTATGGCTACACCTTC. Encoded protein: CASSQDGSYGYTF.

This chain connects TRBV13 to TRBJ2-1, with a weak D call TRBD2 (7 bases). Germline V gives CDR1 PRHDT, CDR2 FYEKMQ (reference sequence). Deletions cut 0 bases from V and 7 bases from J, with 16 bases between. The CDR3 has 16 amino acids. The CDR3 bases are TGTGCCAGCAGCTTAGGCGGCGCGGGGGCCCTAAATGAGCAGTTCTTC. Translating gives CASSLGGAGALNEQFF.

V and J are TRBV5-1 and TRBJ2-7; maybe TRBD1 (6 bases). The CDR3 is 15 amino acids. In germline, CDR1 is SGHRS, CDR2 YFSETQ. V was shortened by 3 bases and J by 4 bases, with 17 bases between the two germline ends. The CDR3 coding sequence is TGCGCCAGCAGCTACCAGGGGCCAAACTCTTACGAGCAGTACTTC. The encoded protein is CASSYQGPNSYEQYF. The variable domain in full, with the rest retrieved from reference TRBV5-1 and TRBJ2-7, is KAGVTQTPRYLIKTRGQQVTLSCSPISGHRSVSWYQQTPGQGLQFLFEYFSETQRNKGNFPGRFSGRQFSNSRSEMNVSTLELGDSALYLCASSYQGPNSYEQYFGPGTRLTVT.

CDR3: CASSAILMIYNEQFF. Here the CDR3 DNA reads TGTGCCAGCAGCGCAATCCTTATGATCTACAATGAGCAGTTCTTC. The chain links TRBV28 to TRBJ2-1; D is uncertain. Germline lookup yields CDR1 MDHEN and CDR2 SYDVKM. CDR3 size: 15 residues. V was shortened by 6 bases and J by 3 bases, with 15 bases between the two germline ends.

The CDR3 protein is CASSGIPAGSEKLFF. In DNA, the CDR3 is TGTGCCAGCAGCGGTATCCCTGCCGGGAGTGAAAAACTGTTTTTT. The gene calls are TRBV5-5 and TRBJ1-4; D is unresolved. The CDR3 runs 15 residues. Per germline, CDR1 SGHKS and CDR2 YYEKEE (reference sequence). V was cut by 4 bases and J by 7 bases, with 17 bases left in between.

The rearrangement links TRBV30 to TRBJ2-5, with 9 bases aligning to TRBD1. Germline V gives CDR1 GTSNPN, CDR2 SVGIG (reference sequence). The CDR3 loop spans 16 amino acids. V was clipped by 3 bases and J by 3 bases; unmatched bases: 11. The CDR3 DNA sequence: TGTGCCTGGAGCGGACAGGGGACGATTTTGGAAGAGACCCAGTACTTC. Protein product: CAWSGQGTILEETQYF.

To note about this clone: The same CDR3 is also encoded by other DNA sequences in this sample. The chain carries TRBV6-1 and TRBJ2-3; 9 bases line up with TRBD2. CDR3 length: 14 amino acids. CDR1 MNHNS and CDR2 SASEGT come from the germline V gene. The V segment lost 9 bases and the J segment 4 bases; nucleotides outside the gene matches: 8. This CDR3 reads CASSLAGPADTQYF. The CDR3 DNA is TGTGCCAGTTCTCTAGCGGGACCGGCAGATACGCAGTATTTT.

CDR3 in DNA: TGTGCCATCACCCGACTAGCGGGAGTGAACAATGAGCAGTTCTTC. Protein product: CAITRLAGVNNEQFF. This rearrangement joins TRBV10-3 to TRBJ2-1; the match to TRBD2 covers 12 bases. The V segment lost 7 bases and the J segment 5 bases; nucleotides outside the gene matches: 6. The CDR3 consists of 15 residues. The germline V gene has CDR1 ENHRY and CDR2 SYGVKD.

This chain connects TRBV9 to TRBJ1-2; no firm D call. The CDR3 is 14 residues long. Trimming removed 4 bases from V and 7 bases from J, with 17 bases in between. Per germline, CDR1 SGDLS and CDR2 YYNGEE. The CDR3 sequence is CASSRTGSIGGYTF. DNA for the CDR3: TGTGCCAGCAGCCGCACCGGGTCCATCGGTGGCTACACCTTC.

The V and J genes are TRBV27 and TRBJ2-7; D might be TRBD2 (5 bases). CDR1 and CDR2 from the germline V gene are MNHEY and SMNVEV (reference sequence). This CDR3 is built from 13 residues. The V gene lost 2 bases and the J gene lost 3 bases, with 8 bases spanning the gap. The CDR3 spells CASSLRELYEQYF. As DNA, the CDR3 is TGTGCCAGCAGTTTAAGGGAGCTCTACGAGCAGTACTTC.

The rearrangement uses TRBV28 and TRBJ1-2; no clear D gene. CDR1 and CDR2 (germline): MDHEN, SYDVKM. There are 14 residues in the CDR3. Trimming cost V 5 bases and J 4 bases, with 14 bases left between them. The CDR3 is CASSGEGRPYGYTF. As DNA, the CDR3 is TGTGCCAGCAGTGGAGAAGGTCGCCCCTATGGCTACACCTTC.

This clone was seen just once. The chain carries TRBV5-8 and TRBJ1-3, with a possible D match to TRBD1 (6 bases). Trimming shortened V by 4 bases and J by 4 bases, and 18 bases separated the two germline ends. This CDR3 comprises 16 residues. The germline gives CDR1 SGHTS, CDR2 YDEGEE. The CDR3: CASSVAGGPGGNTIYF. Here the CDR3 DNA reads TGTGCCAGCAGCGTGGCCGGGGGGCCGGGGGGAAACACCATATATTTT.

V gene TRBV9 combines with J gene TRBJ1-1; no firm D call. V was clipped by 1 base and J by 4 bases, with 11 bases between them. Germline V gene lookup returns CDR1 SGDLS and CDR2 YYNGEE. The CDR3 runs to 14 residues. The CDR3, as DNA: TGTGCCAGCAGCGTACGGGCCGTCTCCACTGAAGCTTTCTTT. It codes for CASSVRAVSTEAFF.

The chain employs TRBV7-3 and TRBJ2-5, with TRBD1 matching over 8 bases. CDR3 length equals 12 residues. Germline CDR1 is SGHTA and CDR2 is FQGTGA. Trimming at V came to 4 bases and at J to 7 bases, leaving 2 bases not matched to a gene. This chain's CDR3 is CASSSDRVTQYF. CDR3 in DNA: TGTGCCAGCAGCTCGGACAGGGTGACCCAGTACTTC. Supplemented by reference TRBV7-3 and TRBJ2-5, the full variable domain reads GAGVSQTPSNKVTEKGKYVELRCDPISGHTALYWYRQSLGQGPEFLIYFQGTGAADDSGLPNDRFFAVRPEGSVSTLKIQRTERGDSAVYLCASSSDRVTQYFGPGTRLLVL.

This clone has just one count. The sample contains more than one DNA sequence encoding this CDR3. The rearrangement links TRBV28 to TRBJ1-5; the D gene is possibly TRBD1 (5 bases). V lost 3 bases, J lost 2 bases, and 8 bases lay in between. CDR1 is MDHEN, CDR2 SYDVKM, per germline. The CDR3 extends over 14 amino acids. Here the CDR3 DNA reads TGTGCCAGCAGTTTTTTGGGGGGCAATCAGCCCCAGCATTTT. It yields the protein CASSFLGGNQPQHF.

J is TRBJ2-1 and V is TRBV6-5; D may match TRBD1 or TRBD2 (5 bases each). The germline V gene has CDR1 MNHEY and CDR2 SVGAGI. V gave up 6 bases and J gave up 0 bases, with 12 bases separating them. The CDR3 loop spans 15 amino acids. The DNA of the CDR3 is TGTGCCAGCAGCCCTTGGGGGAGCTCCTACAATGAGCAGTTCTTC. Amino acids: CASSPWGSSYNEQFF.

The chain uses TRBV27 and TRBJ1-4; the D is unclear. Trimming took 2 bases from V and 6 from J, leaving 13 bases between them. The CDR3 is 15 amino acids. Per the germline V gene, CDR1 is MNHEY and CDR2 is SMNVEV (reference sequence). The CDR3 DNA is TGTGCCAGCAGTTTAGGGATTAATGGCGATGAAAAACTGTTTTTT. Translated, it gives CASSLGINGDEKLFF.

CDR3 DNA sequence: TGTGCCAGCAGTGTGGAGATTAACAATGAGCAGTTCTTC. This translates into CASSVEINNEQFF. The chain links TRBV6-1 to TRBJ2-1; unclear D gene. V was pared by 4 bases and J by 5 bases, with 9 bases between. Germline V CDR1 and CDR2: MNHNS, SASEGT. This CDR3 comprises 13 residues.

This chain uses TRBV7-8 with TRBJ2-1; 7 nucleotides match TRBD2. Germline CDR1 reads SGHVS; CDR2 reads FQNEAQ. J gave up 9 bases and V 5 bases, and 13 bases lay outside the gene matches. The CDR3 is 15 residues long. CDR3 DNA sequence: TGTGCCAGCAGCGTCAGCGGGACGGGGTTCGGTGAGCAGTTCTTC. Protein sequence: CASSVSGTGFGEQFF.

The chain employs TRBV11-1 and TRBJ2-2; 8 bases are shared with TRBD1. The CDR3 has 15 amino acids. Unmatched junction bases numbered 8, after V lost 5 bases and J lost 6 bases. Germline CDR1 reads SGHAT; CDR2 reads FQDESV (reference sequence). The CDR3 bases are TGTGCCAGCAGCCTACAGGGGGAAAAGGCCGGGGAGCTGTTTTTT. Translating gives CASSLQGEKAGELFF. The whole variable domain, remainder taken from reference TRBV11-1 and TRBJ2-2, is EAEVAQSPRYKITEKSQAVAFWCDPISGHATLYWYRQILGQGPELLVQFQDESVVDDSQLPKDRFSAERLKGVDSTLKIQPAELGDSAMYLCASSLQGEKAGELFFGEGSRLTVL.

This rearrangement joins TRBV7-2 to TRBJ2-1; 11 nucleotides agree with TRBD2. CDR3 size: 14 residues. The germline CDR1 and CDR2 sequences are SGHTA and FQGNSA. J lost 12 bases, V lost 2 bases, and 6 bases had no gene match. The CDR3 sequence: CASSLTSGSDRQFF. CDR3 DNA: TGTGCCAGCAGCTTAACTAGCGGGAGTGACCGGCAGTTCTTC.

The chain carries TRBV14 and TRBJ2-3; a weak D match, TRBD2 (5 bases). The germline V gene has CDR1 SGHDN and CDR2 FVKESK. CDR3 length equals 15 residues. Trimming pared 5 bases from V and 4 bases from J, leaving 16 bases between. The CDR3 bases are TGTGCCAGCAGCATCCTTAGCGAGCCCGCAGATACGCAGTATTTT. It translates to CASSILSEPADTQYF.

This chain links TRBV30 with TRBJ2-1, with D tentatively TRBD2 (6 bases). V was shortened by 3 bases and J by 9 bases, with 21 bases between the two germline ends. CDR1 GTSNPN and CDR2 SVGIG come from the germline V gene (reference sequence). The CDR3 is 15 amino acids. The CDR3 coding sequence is TGTGCCTGGAGCCGAAGCAGCGGCCTCGGGGGTGAGCAGTTCTTC. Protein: CAWSRSSGLGGEQFF.

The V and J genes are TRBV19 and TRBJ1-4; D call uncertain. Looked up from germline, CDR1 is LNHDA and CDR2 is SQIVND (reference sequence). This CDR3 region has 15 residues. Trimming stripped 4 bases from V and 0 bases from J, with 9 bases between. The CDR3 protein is CASSRKRPTNEKLFF. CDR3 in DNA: TGTGCCAGTAGTAGGAAGAGACCAACTAATGAAAAACTGTTTTTT.